Following are 13 T cell receptor beta chains from one sample sequenced in a study of blood T cell repertoires in COVID-19. Method: immunoSEQ multiplex PCR; TCRdb's copy keeps in-frame clones and lacks some. In the table there are under 300,000 clones, 80% to 90% of which are singletons. Sequenced input: peripheral blood. These receptors all stem from a woman aged 65 to 85 with acute or convalescent COVID-19.

The rearrangement links TRBV2 to TRBJ1-4; 9 nucleotides line up with TRBD1. V was pared by 10 bases and J by 7 bases, with 10 bases of the junction left unmatched. Germline lookup yields CDR1 SNHLY and CDR2 FYNNEI. The CDR3 runs to 14 residues. The CDR3 sequence: CAIRQQGAVEKLFF. In DNA, the CDR3 is TGTGCCATCCGGCAACAGGGGGCAGTTGAAAAACTGTTTTTT.

The V and J genes are TRBV2 and TRBJ1-4; D gene ambiguous. From germline, CDR1 is SNHLY and CDR2 FYNNEI. The CDR3 has 13 residues. V gave up 2 bases and J gave up 8 bases, with 9 bases separating them. The CDR3 here is CASSERRGEKLFF. CDR3 in DNA: TGTGCCAGCAGTGAAAGGCGAGGGGAAAAACTGTTTTTT.

The chain recombines TRBV29-1 with TRBJ2-3, with a weak D call TRBD2 (7 bases). The germline V gene has CDR1 SQVTM and CDR2 ANQGSEA. Trimming removed 1 base at V and 6 bases at J, with 11 bases between. CDR3 length: 13 residues. The CDR3 DNA reads as TGCAGCGTTGAAGGGGGGGGGCGCGATACGCAGTATTTT. It is translated as CSVEGGGRDTQYF.

The chain carries TRBV29-1 and TRBJ2-1; TRBD1 matches at 10 bases. After removal of 5 bases from V and 7 bases from J, the junction contained 8 bases not matched to a gene. This CDR3 region has 14 residues. CDR1 and CDR2 from the germline V gene are SQVTM and ANQGSEA. This CDR3 reads CSVRRTGGGNEQFF. CDR3 coding DNA: TGCAGCGTTCGCCGGACAGGGGGAGGGAATGAGCAGTTCTTC.

J is TRBJ1-2 and V is TRBV29-1; 10 bases match TRBD1. With 3 bases clipped from V and 6 bases from J, the junction kept 10 bases outside the gene matches. The CDR3 is 15 amino acids. The germline gives CDR1 SQVTM, CDR2 ANQGSEA. CDR3 protein: CSVDPRDRGVDGYTF. The CDR3 nucleotides are TGCAGCGTTGACCCGAGGGACAGGGGTGTCGATGGCTACACCTTC.

V is TRBV2 and J is TRBJ1-2, with no clear D. Germline values: CDR1 SNHLY, CDR2 FYNNEI. This CDR3 is built from 12 residues. V was clipped by 5 bases and J by 6 bases, with 10 bases between them. CDR3 sequence (DNA): TGTGCCAGCAGTCTCGGGGAGGATGGCTACACCTTC. It codes for CASSLGEDGYTF.

This clone was observed a single time. V usage is TRBV6-5 and J usage is TRBJ2-1, with 14 bases matching TRBD2. V lost 4 bases and J lost 8; bases outside the gene matches: 4. This CDR3 has 15 amino acids. Germline V gene lookup returns CDR1 MNHEY and CDR2 SVGAGI. CDR3 nucleotides: TGTGCCAGCAGTTCGGGGACTAGCGGGGGTTATGAGCAGTTCTTC. Encoded protein: CASSSGTSGGYEQFF.

The CDR3 nucleotides read TGCGCCAGCCAGGGGGGAGAACTGACTGAAGCTTTCTTT. This sequence encodes CASQGGELTEAFF. The chain has TRBV5-1 and TRBJ1-1; 7 bases match TRBD1. V trimming: 7 bases; J trimming: 5 bases; junction bases outside the gene matches: 8. The CDR3 is made up of 13 amino acids. Germline V CDR1 and CDR2: SGHRS, YFSETQ.

The chain joins TRBV5-1 to TRBJ1-3; 7 bases are shared with TRBD1. V gave up 3 bases and J gave up 0 bases; unmatched junction bases: 6. CDR1 and CDR2 from the germline V gene are SGHRS and YFSETQ. The CDR3 spans 16 residues. CDR3 loop: CASSYEGQFSGNTIYF. Here the CDR3 DNA reads TGCGCCAGCAGCTATGAGGGACAGTTCTCTGGAAACACCATATATTTT.

The chain combines TRBV2 with TRBJ2-7; no clear D. CDR1 SNHLY and CDR2 FYNNEI come from the germline V gene. This CDR3 is built from 15 residues. V was shortened by 1 base and J by 2 bases, with 12 bases between the two germline ends. CDR3 nucleotide sequence: TGTGCCAGCAGTGAAGGCAACTCCCTTACCTACGAGCAGTACTTC. As protein: CASSEGNSLTYEQYF.

The V call is TRBV6-5, the J call TRBJ2-1, with a tentative D call TRBD2 (6 bases). V was pared by 0 bases and J by 12 bases, with 18 bases between. The CDR3 loop spans 15 amino acids. Per the germline V gene, CDR1 is MNHEY and CDR2 is SVGAGI. The CDR3 sequence: CASSYSWEEGVVQFF. The CDR3 nucleotides read TGTGCCAGCAGTTACTCGTGGGAGGAGGGCGTGGTGCAGTTCTTC.

The chain's CDR3 is CATSRASTGTDTQYF. The CDR3 DNA sequence: TGTGCCACCAGCAGAGCGTCCACGGGCACAGATACGCAGTATTTT. V and J are TRBV15 and TRBJ2-3; D gene unclear. Looked up from germline, CDR1 is LNHNV and CDR2 is YYDKDF (reference sequence). Trimming stripped 1 base from V and 1 base from J, with 9 bases between. This CDR3 has 15 residues.

The chain employs TRBV18 and TRBJ1-5; D gene ambiguous. V was cut by 4 bases and J by 9 bases, with 13 bases left in between. The CDR3 has 13 residues. Germline values: CDR1 KGHSH, CDR2 LQKENI. The CDR3 sequence: CASSHDSGGPQHF. In nucleotides, the CDR3 is TGTGCCAGCTCACACGACTCCGGCGGGCCCCAGCATTTT. The complete variable domain, with remaining parts taken from reference TRBV18 and TRBJ1-5, reads NAGVMQNPRHLVRRRGQEARLRCSPMKGHSHVYWYRQLPEEGLKFMVYLQKENIIDESGMPKERFSAEFPKEGPSILRIQQVVRGDSAAYFCASSHDSGGPQHFGDGTRLSIL.